One and the same sample provided the 18 T cell receptor beta chains below, sequenced in a study of OX40 agonist ivuxolimab in advanced cancers. Some clones are missing from TCRdb's copy, which holds only in-frame ones; the method was immunoSEQ multiplex PCR. This table holds tens of thousands of clones, about 84% found once. The source was CD4+ or CD8+ T cells sorted from blood, collected in a trial of the OX40 agonist ivuxolimab. These receptors all come from an adult with an advanced solid tumor such as melanoma, head and neck, liver or kidney cancer.

The V call is TRBV7-9, the J call TRBJ1-2; D remains unclear. Germline V gives CDR1 SEHNR, CDR2 FQNEAQ (reference sequence). The CDR3 covers 13 residues. Trimming took off 5 bases at V and 4 bases at J, with 11 bases between the two ends. The CDR3 DNA is TGTGCCAGCAGCCTCGCCAGGAGCTATGGCTACACCTTC. This encodes CASSLARSYGYTF. The full variable domain, completed using reference TRBV7-9 and TRBJ1-2, is DTGVSQNPRHKITKRGQNVTFRCDPISEHNRLYWYRQTLGQGPEFLTYFQNEAQLEKSRLLSDRFSAERPKGSFSTLEIQRTEQGDSAMYLCASSLARSYGYTFGSGTRLTVV.

The chain carries TRBV18 and TRBJ2-2; D gene uncertain. V dropped 2 bases and J dropped 7 bases, with 8 bases sitting between them. Per germline, CDR1 KGHSH and CDR2 LQKENI. The CDR3 consists of 13 residues. CDR3: CASSPSQVGELFF. The CDR3 DNA sequence: TGTGCCAGCTCACCATCTCAGGTCGGGGAGCTGTTTTTT.

A few counts support this clone. This sequence joins TRBV23-1 and TRBJ2-3, with D perhaps being TRBD1 or TRBD2 (5 bases each). TRBV23-1 is flagged as an ORF with uncertain function. The CDR3 covers 20 residues. Between the trimmed V and J ends, which lost 1 base and 1 base, there was a span of 24 bases. The CDR3 is CASSQLVRMRNEGRTDTQYF. CDR3 coding DNA: TGCGCCAGCAGTCAATTGGTAAGGATGAGAAACGAGGGGCGCACAGATACGCAGTATTTT.

This rearrangement joins TRBV18 to TRBJ2-4; D might be TRBD1 (5 bases). Trimming removed 2 bases at V and 4 bases at J, with 12 bases between. This CDR3 comprises 15 residues. Germline V CDR1 and CDR2: KGHSH, LQKENI. DNA for the CDR3: TGTGCCAGCTCACCATCGTGGGGCAGAAAAAACATTCAGTACTTC. Encoded protein: CASSPSWGRKNIQYF.

The chain couples TRBV9 to TRBJ1-1; D is undetermined. Trimming took off 0 bases at V and 6 bases at J, with 9 bases between the two ends. Germline values: CDR1 SGDLS, CDR2 YYNGEE. The CDR3 is made up of 13 amino acids. The CDR3 bases are TGTGCCAGCAGCGTAGTACCCAACCCTGAAGCTTTCTTT. Translated, it gives CASSVVPNPEAFF.

This sequence joins TRBV19 and TRBJ1-5; TRBD1 matches at 7 bases. V trimming: 5 bases; J trimming: 3 bases; junction bases outside the gene matches: 7. Per the germline V gene, CDR1 is LNHDA and CDR2 is SQIVND (reference sequence). The CDR3 totals 15 residues. CDR3: CASSPGTVFNQPQHF. The CDR3, as DNA: TGTGCCAGTAGTCCTGGGACAGTTTTCAATCAGCCCCAGCATTTT.

The chain joins TRBV2 to TRBJ2-5; D not certain. V shed 4 bases and J shed 3 bases, with 12 bases lying between them. The germline CDR1 and CDR2 sequences are SNHLY and FYNNEI. The CDR3 runs 14 residues. The CDR3, as DNA: TGTGCCAGCAGTGCCATAGGACGGAAAGAGACCCAGTACTTC. As protein: CASSAIGRKETQYF.

The V and J genes are TRBV5-1 and TRBJ1-2, with 7 bases matching TRBD1. This CDR3 comprises 14 residues. Trimming at V came to 4 bases and at J to 5 bases, leaving 8 bases not matched to a gene. The germline V gene has CDR1 SGHRS and CDR2 YFSETQ. The CDR3 loop reads CASSAGTAGYGYTF. The CDR3, as DNA: TGCGCCAGCAGCGCGGGGACAGCAGGGTATGGCTACACCTTC.

Only a few counts were recorded for this clone. The chain links TRBV18 to TRBJ2-7; tentative D call: TRBD1 (5 bases). The CDR3 runs 13 residues. V lost 3 bases and J lost 2, with 8 bases in between. CDR1 KGHSH and CDR2 LQKENI come from the germline V gene. The CDR3 loop is CASSPGRTYEQYF. The DNA for the CDR3 is TGTGCCAGCTCACCGGGGCGGACCTACGAGCAGTACTTC.

The chain combines TRBV7-9 with TRBJ2-1; a possible D gene is TRBD1 (7 bases). This CDR3 has 14 residues. Germline V gene data show CDR1 as SEHNR and CDR2 as FQNEAQ (reference sequence). Between the trimmed V and J ends, which lost 0 bases and 9 bases, there was a span of 12 bases. The CDR3 DNA reads as TGTGCCAGCAGCTTAGCAGGTCAGGGGGGTGAGCAGTTCTTC. Amino acids: CASSLAGQGGEQFF.

The genes are TRBV5-1 and TRBJ2-3; D perhaps matches TRBD1 (6 bases). V was cut by 4 bases and J by 4 bases, with 7 bases left in between. This CDR3 is 12 amino acids long. Germline CDR1 reads SGHRS; CDR2 reads YFSETQ. Here the CDR3 reads CASSPGADTQYF. CDR3 sequence (DNA): TGCGCCAGCAGCCCAGGGGCAGATACGCAGTATTTT.

This chain connects TRBV6-5 to TRBJ1-2, with TRBD1 as a possible D gene (5 bases). CDR1 and CDR2 from the germline V gene are MNHEY and SVGAGI. The length of the CDR3 is 14 residues. V was shortened by 5 bases and J by 6 bases, with 16 bases between the two germline ends. The DNA of the CDR3 is TGTGCCAGCAGTCCCTTTTACCAGGGCGATGGCTACACCTTC. Translating it yields CASSPFYQGDGYTF.

CDR3 sequence: CASSVERPVNTEAFF. In DNA, the CDR3 is TGTGCCAGCAGCGTTGAACGCCCGGTGAACACTGAAGCTTTCTTT. The chain has TRBV5-4 and TRBJ1-1; D ambiguous. V was trimmed by 4 bases and J by 0 bases, leaving 13 bases between them. Germline V gene data show CDR1 as SGHNT and CDR2 as YYREEE (reference sequence). The CDR3 contains 15 residues.

This chain uses TRBV28 with TRBJ1-4, with a tentative D call TRBD1 (6 bases). The germline V gene has CDR1 MDHEN and CDR2 SYDVKM. CDR3 length: 14 amino acids. Trimming stripped 5 bases from V and 1 base from J, with 8 bases between. The CDR3 sequence is CASSIQGTNEKLFF. In nucleotides, the CDR3 is TGTGCCAGCAGTATACAGGGAACTAATGAAAAACTGTTTTTT.

The J gene is TRBJ1-1, the V gene TRBV5-1, with D possibly being TRBD1 (6 bases). The CDR3 length is 14 residues. The V and J ends lost 4 bases and 2 bases respectively, with 12 bases between them. The germline V gene encodes CDR1 SGHRS and CDR2 YFSETQ. In DNA, the CDR3 is TGCGCCAGCAGCCCCGGACAGCCAAACACTGAAGCTTTCTTT. This codes for CASSPGQPNTEAFF. Filled out from reference TRBV5-1 and TRBJ1-1, the complete variable domain reads KAGVTQTPRYLIKTRGQQVTLSCSPISGHRSVSWYQQTPGQGLQFLFEYFSETQRNKGNFPGRFSGRQFSNSRSEMNVSTLELGDSALYLCASSPGQPNTEAFFGQGTRLTVV.

CDR3: CASSITVQFF. The CDR3 DNA sequence: TGTGCCAGCAGTATCACCGTGCAGTTCTTC. The rearrangement uses TRBV2 and TRBJ2-1; D remains unclear. Germline CDR1 reads SNHLY; CDR2 reads FYNNEI. The CDR3 length is 10 residues. Trimming shortened V by 5 bases and J by 12 bases, and 8 bases separated the two germline ends.

This chain connects TRBV18 to TRBJ1-2, with D maybe TRBD1 (5 bases). CDR3 length equals 14 residues. V gave up 3 bases and J gave up 4 bases, with 12 bases separating them. The germline V gene encodes CDR1 KGHSH and CDR2 LQKENI. The DNA for the CDR3 is TGTGCCAGCTCACCTGGGGGTTTAAGCTATGGCTACACCTTC. This sequence encodes CASSPGGLSYGYTF.

CDR3 loop: CASSSDRAGQPQHF. The CDR3 DNA reads as TGTGCCAGCAGTTCAGACAGGGCGGGTCAGCCCCAGCATTTT. The rearrangement uses TRBV5-5 and TRBJ1-5, with 7 bases aligning to TRBD1. Germline CDR1 and CDR2: SGHKS and YYEKEE (reference sequence). The V and J ends lost 5 bases and 6 bases, in that order; junction bases with no gene match: 8. The CDR3 totals 14 residues.